The rows below give T cell receptor beta chains drawn from one sample of a study of identical twins. TCRdb re-derived calls from the 5' RACE reads in MiXCR, one entry per CDR3 protein. This table holds hundreds of thousands of distinct CDR3 sequences, around an eighth found once. These same records also appear under a second study, on yellow fever vaccine responses in identical twins.

Material: CD8+ T cells sorted from blood. The receptors here all came from a woman younger than 30 in good health. Each CDR3 is given without its conserved first and last residue. The order of the fields is V gene, J gene, clone size, CDR3 protein. The size field is filled for only some rows; it gives once, few, many or a size class.

TRBV28,TRBJ2-7,NA,ASSLFPSGYEQY
TRBV7-8,TRBJ2-7,NA,ASSFSESHEQY
TRBV10-3,TRBJ2-2,few,AINTDRGSTGELF
TRBV12-3/TRBV12-4,TRBJ2-7,few,ASSFGTGDEQY
TRBV12-3/TRBV12-4,TRBJ1-2,NA,ASTRGGDRSYGYT
TRBV13,TRBJ2-1,few,ASSQGLVSRGSYNEQF
TRBV6-1,TRBJ2-7,NA,ASSEGVGLAGFYEQY
TRBV9,TRBJ1-2,few,ASSVAGTGYLT
TRBV6-1,TRBJ2-2,few,ASMEGGGPGELF
TRBV10-2,TRBJ2-3,NA,ASTPQPVIRTDTQY
TRBV27,TRBJ1-5,NA,ASRRGNQPQH
TRBV5-1,TRBJ2-7,few,ASSLRGAGGYSYEQY
TRBV7-9,TRBJ1-1,many,ASSPRSSMNTEAF
TRBV6-2/TRBV6-3,TRBJ2-4,many,ASSFLDRPVKNIQY
TRBV27,TRBJ2-3,NA,ASSFASGGVADTQY
TRBV4-2,TRBJ1-4,few,ASSQETGDNEKLF
TRBV20-1,TRBJ1-1,NA,SAPTEAF
TRBV12-3/TRBV12-4,TRBJ2-3,few,ASSLESFVTDTQY
TRBV4-1,TRBJ2-2,many,ASSPPRLARRPTGELF
TRBV12-3/TRBV12-4,TRBJ1-1,many,ASSSRGRNAEAF
TRBV9,TRBJ2-7,NA,ASSSRIAGDEQY
TRBV10-3,TRBJ1-1,few,AISESRTTEAF
TRBV9,TRBJ2-7,many,ASSVGGYPSYEQY
TRBV28,TRBJ2-5,few,ASSSGLGVQETQY
TRBV28,TRBJ1-2,NA,ASSLTGGYGYT
TRBV27,TRBJ2-1,NA,ASSPGGAYNELF
TRBV7-8,TRBJ2-1,many,ASRQRASGGGPDEQF
TRBV7-9,TRBJ2-3,few,ASSYRQGLDTQY
TRBV12-3/TRBV12-4,TRBJ2-1,few,ASLVGHIYNEQF
TRBV4-2,TRBJ2-1,many,ASSQERDDEQF
TRBV4-1,TRBJ2-1,NA,ASSQGTGTLDPGQF
TRBV27,TRBJ1-5,few,ASSRVYSNQPQH
TRBV29-1,TRBJ2-7,many,SVGPSEGYEQY
TRBV13,TRBJ2-1,NA,ASSFVGGGQYEQF
TRBV5-5,TRBJ2-3,NA,ASRRTSGTRGRTDTQY
TRBV10-2,TRBJ2-3,few,ASSGTSGKDTQY
TRBV20-1,TRBJ2-1,NA,STNRDFEVQF
TRBV11-1,TRBJ2-1,few,ASSLVWTSDSSYNEQF
TRBV28,TRBJ2-1,NA,ASRLPGTGIMGEQF
TRBV27,TRBJ2-1,NA,ASSPGLVHNEQF
TRBV5-1,TRBJ2-5,many,ASSLDRGQETQY
TRBV6-5,TRBJ2-1,few,ASSYEYLNENEQF
TRBV7-9,TRBJ2-3,few,ASRGVHTDTQY
TRBV5-1,TRBJ2-3,once,ASSSKAGNTDTQY
TRBV4-1,TRBJ2-2,NA,ASSQGPSSGELF
TRBV20-1,TRBJ2-2,few,SADDGDRTTGELF
TRBV20-1,TRBJ2-2,few,SARGGGELF
TRBV10-3,TRBJ1-2,few,AIAGTEDFYYGYT
TRBV5-4,TRBJ1-4,few,ASSVGETNEKLF
TRBV28,TRBJ2-1,few,ASSFEGVSYNEQF
TRBV5-8,TRBJ2-3,few,ASSPRGASTDTQY
TRBV6-1,TRBJ2-3,few,ASTSNRGRPSDTQY
TRBV12-3/TRBV12-4,TRBJ2-3,NA,ASSLTSGTTDTQY
TRBV7-2,TRBJ2-1,many,ASSPPLGLGNEQF
TRBV12-3/TRBV12-4,TRBJ1-2,many,ASSAGGPGYGYT
TRBV7-8,TRBJ2-1,many,ASSFTGVNEQF
TRBV5-1,TRBJ2-1,NA,ASSLYPSMF
TRBV24-1,TRBJ2-5,few,ATSETSGQPYQETQY